This T cell receptor (beta chain) stems from a study of identical twins. General study results and limits: Findings depended on cross-sectional statistics rather than tracking the same donors. Carriage of fewer insertions was seen in abundant cord blood beta clonotypes, whereas memory repertoires showed none.

CDR1 and CDR2 from the germline V gene are SGHTA and FQGNSA. The V segment lost 1 base and the J segment 2 bases; nucleotides outside the gene matches: 5. The CDR3 sequence is 16 residues long. Template switching, a step in the protocol, added a universal primer site, and cDNA carried unique molecular identifiers. In TCRdb, the 5' RACE reads were re-called with MiXCR into one record per CDR3 protein. Of roughly 630,000 distinct CDR3 sequences listed, roughly 7.2% were seen once; the top ten hold about 1.6%. Worth noting for this clonotype: Antigen unknown.

The same data also went into a second study, on yellow fever vaccine responses in identical twins. From that study: Twins reportedly appeared to share part of their vaccine T cell response while keeping part individual.

The chain employs TRBV7-2 and TRBJ2-1, with 7 bases aligning to TRBD2. This sequence was found in a woman aged 18-29 years in good health. Sample: PBMCs. CDR3: CASSLGAGETYNEQFF. The DNA for the CDR3 is TGTGCCAGCAGCTTAGGGGCGGGAGAGACCTACAATGAGCAGTTCTTC.